These 18 T cell receptor beta chains were sequenced from one sample in a study of identical twins. TCRdb recomputed calls from the 5' RACE reads with MiXCR, one row per CDR3 protein. This sample has around 490,000 distinct CDR3 sequences, with roughly an eighth found just once. The same specimen was also included in a second study, on yellow fever vaccine responses in identical twins.

Sequencing was done on a sample of CD4+ T cells sorted from blood. Receptor source: a woman between 18 and 29 years old in good health.

Only a few counts were recorded for this clonotype. The chain combines TRBV20-1 with TRBJ2-7; 8 bases agree with TRBD1. The CDR3 covers 14 residues. V trimming: 6 bases; J trimming: 0 bases; junction bases outside the gene matches: 7. Germline V gives CDR1 DFQATT, CDR2 SNEGSKA (reference sequence). The CDR3 nucleotides are TGCAGTGCCCCGGGACAGGTTGGCTCCTACGAGCAGTACTTC. Amino acids: CSAPGQVGSYEQYF.

The chain combines TRBV10-3 with TRBJ2-2, with 8 bases aligning to TRBD1. Germline CDR1 ENHRY, CDR2 SYGVKD. There are 13 residues in the CDR3. The trim removed 4 bases at V and 7 bases at J, leaving 2 bases unmatched. The CDR3: CAISGDRGGELFF. CDR3 coding DNA: TGTGCCATCAGTGGTGACAGGGGCGGGGAGCTGTTTTTT.

This clonotype was seen at least ten times. The CDR3, as DNA: TGTGCCAGCAGTCTCCCCAATTCACCCCTCCACTTT. Residues: CASSLPNSPLHF. The V call is TRBV12-3 or TRBV12-4, the J call TRBJ1-6; D gene uncertain. The V end was cut by 5 bases, the J end by 7 bases, with 6 bases between. The CDR3 extends over 12 amino acids.

In the case of this clonotype: At one end the junction does not follow the germline gene, possibly because of a read error. The chain carries TRBV9 and TRBJ2-1; maybe TRBD2 (5 bases). Germline CDR1 and CDR2: SGDLS and YYNGEE. The CDR3 is made up of 13 amino acids. The CDR3 loop reads CAGSGGVYNEQFF. The CDR3 DNA reads as TGTGCCGGCAGCGGAGGAGTCTACAATGAGCAGTTCTTC.

The gene calls are TRBV6-6 and TRBJ2-7; D is unclear. The V end was cut by 2 bases, the J end by 2 bases, with 7 bases between. This CDR3 has 13 amino acids. Germline V lookup: CDR1 MNHNY, CDR2 SVGAGI (reference sequence). Here the CDR3 reads CASSYERTYEQYF. CDR3 nucleotides: TGTGCCAGCAGTTACGAAAGAACCTACGAGCAGTACTTC.

The sample holds a few counts of this clonotype. The J gene is TRBJ2-7, the V gene TRBV7-9; a weak D match, TRBD1 (6 bases). Germline-derived CDR1 and CDR2 are SEHNR and FQNEAQ (reference sequence). The CDR3 is 17 residues long. The V end was cut by 3 bases, the J end by 2 bases, with 20 bases between. The CDR3 DNA is TGTGCCAGCAGCTTCAGCCACCAGGGGTCCGACCCCTACGAGCAGTACTTC. Its protein product is CASSFSHQGSDPYEQYF.

This chain connects TRBV12-3 or TRBV12-4 to TRBJ2-1; D is perhaps TRBD2 (6 bases). V was clipped by 6 bases and J by 7 bases, with 22 bases between them. There are 16 residues in the CDR3. The CDR3 sequence is CASRPKRAARSNEQFF. The CDR3 DNA is TGTGCCAGCAGACCCAAGCGGGCGGCCCGGTCGAATGAGCAGTTCTTC.

The chain recombines TRBV23-1 with TRBJ2-7, with TRBD2 matching over 12 bases. TRBV23-1 falls under the ORF class, with uncertain function. CDR3 length: 16 amino acids. Trimming cost V 2 bases and J 4 bases; bases outside gene matches: 6. The CDR3 reads CASSQTGTSGRYEQYF. CDR3 DNA sequence: TGCGCCAGCAGTCAAACCGGGACTAGCGGGCGGTACGAGCAGTACTTC.

In this sample, this clonotype turned up a few times. The rearrangement links TRBV6-2 or TRBV6-3 to TRBJ1-1; D is uncertain. The CDR3 is 13 residues long. Trimming stripped 0 bases from V and 6 bases from J, with 8 bases between. Germline CDR1 is MNHEY and CDR2 is SVGEGT. CDR3 sequence: CASSYSRSSEAFF. CDR3 in DNA: TGTGCCAGCAGTTACTCGCGGAGTTCTGAAGCTTTCTTT.

This clonotype was counted only a few times. The CDR3 region has the DNA TGCAGTGCTAGATCGACGGGCCCGCCCGTACGCGAGCAGTACTTC. Its translation is CSARSTGPPVREQYF. The chain combines TRBV20-1 with TRBJ2-7; D unresolved. Germline CDR1 and CDR2: DFQATT and SNEGSKA (reference sequence). This CDR3 is 15 amino acids long. V was pared by 2 bases and J by 6 bases, with 20 bases between.

There are a few counts of this clonotype. The chain uses TRBV10-1 and TRBJ1-5; a weak D match, TRBD1 (6 bases). Germline V gives CDR1 WNHNN, CDR2 SYGVQD (reference sequence). Trimming removed 3 bases at V and 1 base at J, with 10 bases between. This CDR3 spans 15 amino acids. CDR3 region: CASSEGRGSNQPQHF. The CDR3 region has the DNA TGCGCCAGCAGTGAAGGCAGGGGAAGCAATCAGCCCCAGCATTTT.

Worth noting for this clonotype: At one end the junction does not follow the germline gene, possibly because of a read error. The rearrangement links TRBV15 to TRBJ2-1; TRBD2 matches 11 bases. This CDR3 contains 14 residues. Germline CDR1 LNHNV, CDR2 YYDKDF (reference sequence). CDR3: CATSRGDSGRAFLF. DNA of the CDR3: TGTGCCACCAGCAGAGGGGATAGCGGGAGGGCCTTTCTCTTC.

The chain carries TRBV3-1 and TRBJ2-5; D gene ambiguous. Germline-derived CDR1 and CDR2 are LGHDT and YNNKEL (reference sequence). CDR3 length equals 12 residues. The V end was cut by 4 bases, the J end by 8 bases, with 11 bases between. This CDR3 reads CASSPPAGTQYF. In DNA, the CDR3 is TGTGCCAGCAGCCCCCCTGCTGGCACCCAGTACTTC.

The V and J genes are TRBV12-3 or TRBV12-4 and TRBJ2-7, with TRBD2 matching 14 bases. The CDR3 loop spans 16 amino acids. Trimming cost V 5 bases and J 6 bases; bases outside gene matches: 9. CDR3: CASSLGTSGSAGEQYF. CDR3 bases: TGTGCCAGCAGTCTCGGGACTAGCGGGAGCGCGGGCGAGCAGTACTTC.

The sample holds a few counts of this clonotype. The rearrangement uses TRBV12-3 or TRBV12-4 and TRBJ1-2, with 9 bases aligning to TRBD1. V gave up 6 bases and J gave up 4 bases; unmatched junction bases: 9. The CDR3 spans 15 residues. CDR3 sequence reads: CASRVGQGPSYGYTF. The CDR3 region has the DNA TGTGCCAGCAGGGTGGGACAGGGTCCGTCCTATGGCTACACCTTC.

V and J are TRBV12-3 or TRBV12-4 and TRBJ2-4; D call uncertain. There are 14 residues in the CDR3. Trimming took off 6 bases at V and 3 bases at J, with 12 bases between the two ends. CDR3 sequence: CASSPSGGKNIQYF. The CDR3 bases are TGTGCCAGCAGCCCCTCGGGTGGCAAAAACATTCAGTACTTC.

V is TRBV20-1 and J is TRBJ2-3, with 7 bases fitting TRBD2. CDR3 size: 12 residues. The germline V gene encodes CDR1 DFQATT and CDR2 SNEGSKA (reference sequence). The V gene end was trimmed by 8 bases and the J gene end by 12 bases; junction bases not matched to a gene: 14. CDR3 in amino acids: CSFQSSGSLQYF. In DNA, the CDR3 is TGCAGTTTTCAATCTAGCGGAAGCCTACAGTATTTT.

This clonotype has a handful of counts. The rearrangement links TRBV10-3 to TRBJ2-2; D is unresolved. Trimming left V 3 bases short and J 6 bases short, with 5 bases between. The CDR3 has 12 residues. Germline CDR1 reads ENHRY; CDR2 reads SYGVKD. CDR3 amino acids: CAISDQAGELFF. In DNA, the CDR3 is TGTGCCATCAGTGACCAGGCCGGGGAGCTGTTTTTT.